Listed here is a single TCR beta chain. Its cognate antigen is unknown. Using RNA template, CDR3s of TCR alpha and beta were amplified with iRepertoire arm-PCR. MiXCR, applied by TCRdb to the multiplex PCR reads, yields one record per CDR3 protein. The data contain around 390,000 distinct CDR3 sequences, more than 35% of them singletons. The data were obtained in a study of glioma-infiltrating T cells. V shed 8 bases, J shed 8 bases, and the junction held 12 bases outside the gene matches. The germline V gene has CDR1 LNHDA and CDR2 SQIVND (reference sequence). The CDR3 contains 14 residues. Points from the study as a whole: Gliomas, especially low-grade, showed above-expected tissue-blood divergence; non-neoplastic patients showed below. Patients with low tissue-blood divergence carried a signature set of shared blood CDR3 motifs.

The receptor's source is a human donor with low-grade glioma or glioblastoma, undergoing nonglioma brain surgery, or in good health (not recorded which). Material for sequencing was glioma tissue, nonneoplastic brain tissue, or PBMCs (not recorded which). This chain uses TRBV19 with TRBJ2-1; 7 bases align to TRBD2. The CDR3 DNA follows: TGTGCCAGTGCCGACTCGCGGGAGATCCATGAGCAGTTCTTC. Protein sequence: CASADSREIHEQFF.